Included here is one TCR beta chain sequence, with context. Its target is not known. This record comes from a study of post-analysis software for immune sequencing data. For the study at large: Relapsing-remitting, secondary progressive and progressive-relapsing forms of multiple sclerosis all featured among disease courses.

Carried by the TCR beta cDNA libraries were unique molecular identifiers. Starting from about 0.98 to 11 million T cells, the study yielded 450,000 to 500,000 cDNA molecules. TCRdb analysed the PCR reads with MiXCR anew, one entry per CDR3 protein. The table records 350,000 to 500,000 distinct CDR3 sequences, more than 30% of them present only once. Study-wide points: The study found TRBV5-6, TRBV5-1 and TRBV20-1 among about 5 TRBV segments more frequent in patients than controls. When compared against controls, multiple sclerosis patients showed significantly lower normalized Chao1 diversity. F-measure co-clustering was strong for batch-matched samples.

Germline CDR1 is SGHRS and CDR2 is YFSETQ. With V trimmed by 4 bases and J by 0 bases, 13 bases remained unmatched. The CDR3 consists of 18 residues. Specimen: blood. The genes are TRBV5-1 and TRBJ2-7, with 10 bases matching TRBD1. The origin of this receptor is a girl aged 2 to 10 with multiple sclerosis. The CDR3 spells CASSPRLIGQGVSYEQYF. In DNA, the CDR3 is TGCGCCAGCAGCCCCCGTCTTATTGGACAGGGGGTCTCCTACGAGCAGTACTTC.